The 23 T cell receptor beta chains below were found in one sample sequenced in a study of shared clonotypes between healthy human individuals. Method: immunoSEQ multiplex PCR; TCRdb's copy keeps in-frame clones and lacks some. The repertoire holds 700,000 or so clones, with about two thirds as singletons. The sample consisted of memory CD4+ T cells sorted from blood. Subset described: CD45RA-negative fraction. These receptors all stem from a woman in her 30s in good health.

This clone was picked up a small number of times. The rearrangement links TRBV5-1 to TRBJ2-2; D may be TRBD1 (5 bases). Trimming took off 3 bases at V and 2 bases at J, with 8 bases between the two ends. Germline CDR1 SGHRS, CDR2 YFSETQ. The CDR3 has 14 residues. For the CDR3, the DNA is TGCGCCAGCAGCTGGGGCACCAACACCGGGGAGCTGTTTTTT. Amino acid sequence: CASSWGTNTGELFF.

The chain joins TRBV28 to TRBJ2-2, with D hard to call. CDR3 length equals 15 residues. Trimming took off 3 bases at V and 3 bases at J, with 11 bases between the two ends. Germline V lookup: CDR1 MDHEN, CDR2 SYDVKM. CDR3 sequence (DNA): TGTGCCAGCAGTTTTGGGTCGTATCACACCGGGGAGCTGTTTTTT. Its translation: CASSFGSYHTGELFF.

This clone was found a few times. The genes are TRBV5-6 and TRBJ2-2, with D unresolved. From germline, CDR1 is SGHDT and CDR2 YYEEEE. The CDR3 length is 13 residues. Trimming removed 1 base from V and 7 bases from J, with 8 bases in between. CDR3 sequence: CASSLSMVGELFF. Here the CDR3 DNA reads TGTGCCAGCAGCTTGTCGATGGTCGGGGAGCTGTTTTTT.

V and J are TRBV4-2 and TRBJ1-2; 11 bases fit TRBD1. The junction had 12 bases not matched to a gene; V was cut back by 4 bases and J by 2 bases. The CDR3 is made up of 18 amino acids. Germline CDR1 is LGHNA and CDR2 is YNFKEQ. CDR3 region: CASSREQHWTGGNYGYTF. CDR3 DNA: TGTGCCAGCAGCCGGGAACAGCATTGGACAGGGGGCAACTATGGCTACACCTTC.

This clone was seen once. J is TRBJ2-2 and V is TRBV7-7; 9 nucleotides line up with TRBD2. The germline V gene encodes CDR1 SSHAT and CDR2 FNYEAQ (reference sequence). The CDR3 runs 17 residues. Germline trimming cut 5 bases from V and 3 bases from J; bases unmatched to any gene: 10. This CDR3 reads CASSNSGAGGYTGELFF. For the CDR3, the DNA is TGTGCCAGCAGCAACTCGGGGGCGGGAGGGTACACCGGGGAGCTGTTTTTT.

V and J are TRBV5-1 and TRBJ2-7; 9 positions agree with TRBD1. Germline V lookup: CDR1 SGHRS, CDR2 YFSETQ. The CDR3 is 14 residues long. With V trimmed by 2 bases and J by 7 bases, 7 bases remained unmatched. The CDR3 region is CASSFLGQGGEQYF. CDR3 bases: TGCGCCAGCAGCTTCCTGGGACAGGGTGGAGAGCAGTACTTC.

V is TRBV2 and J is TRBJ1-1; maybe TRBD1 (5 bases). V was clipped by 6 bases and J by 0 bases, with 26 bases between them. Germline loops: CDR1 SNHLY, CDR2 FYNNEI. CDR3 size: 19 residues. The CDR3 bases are TGTGCCAGCAGGGAAAACCCCGGGCATTGGGGGAAAATGAACACTGAAGCTTTCTTT. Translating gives CASRENPGHWGKMNTEAFF.

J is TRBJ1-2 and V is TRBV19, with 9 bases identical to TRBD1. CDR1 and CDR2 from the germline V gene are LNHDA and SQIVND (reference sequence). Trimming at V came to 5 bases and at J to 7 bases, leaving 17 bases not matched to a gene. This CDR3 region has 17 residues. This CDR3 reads CASSDSPGTGRRRGYTF. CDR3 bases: TGTGCCAGTAGTGACTCTCCAGGGACAGGGCGGCGGCGTGGCTACACCTTC.

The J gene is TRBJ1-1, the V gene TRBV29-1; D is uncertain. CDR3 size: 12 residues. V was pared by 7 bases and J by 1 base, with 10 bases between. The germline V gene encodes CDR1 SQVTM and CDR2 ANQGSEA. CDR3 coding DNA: TGCAGCGCCTGGCGAGAGAACACTGAAGCTTTCTTT. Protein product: CSAWRENTEAFF.

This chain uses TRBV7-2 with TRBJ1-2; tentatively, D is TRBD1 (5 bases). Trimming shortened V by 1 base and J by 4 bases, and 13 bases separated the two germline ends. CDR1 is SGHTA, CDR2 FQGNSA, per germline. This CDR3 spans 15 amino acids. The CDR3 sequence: CASSLVGRQFYGYTF. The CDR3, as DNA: TGTGCCAGCAGCTTAGTGGGACGCCAATTCTATGGCTACACCTTC. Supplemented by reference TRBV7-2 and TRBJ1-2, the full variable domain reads GAGVSQSPSNKVTEKGKDVELRCDPISGHTALYWYRQSLGQGLEFLIYFQGNSAPDKSGLPSDRFSAERTGGSVSTLTIQRTQQEDSAVYLCASSLVGRQFYGYTFGSGTRLTVV.

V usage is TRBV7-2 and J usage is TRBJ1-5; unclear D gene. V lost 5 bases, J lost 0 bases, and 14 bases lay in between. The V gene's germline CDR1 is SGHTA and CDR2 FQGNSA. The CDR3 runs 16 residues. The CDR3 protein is CASSPRASYSNQPQHF. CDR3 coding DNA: TGTGCCAGCAGCCCAAGAGCATCTTATAGCAATCAGCCCCAGCATTTT.

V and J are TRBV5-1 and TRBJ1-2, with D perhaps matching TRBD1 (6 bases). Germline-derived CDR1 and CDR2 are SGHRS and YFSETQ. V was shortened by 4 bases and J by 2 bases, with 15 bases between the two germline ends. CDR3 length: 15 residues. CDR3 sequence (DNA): TGCGCCAGCAGCCTCATCCAGGGGTCCAACTATGGCTACACCTTC. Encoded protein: CASSLIQGSNYGYTF.

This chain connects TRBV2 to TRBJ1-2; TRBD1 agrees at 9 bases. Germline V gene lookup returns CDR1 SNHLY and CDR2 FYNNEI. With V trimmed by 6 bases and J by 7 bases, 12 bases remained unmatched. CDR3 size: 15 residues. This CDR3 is CASSADRDRGAGYTF. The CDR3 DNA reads TGTGCCAGCAGCGCCGACCGAGACAGGGGGGCTGGCTACACCTTC.

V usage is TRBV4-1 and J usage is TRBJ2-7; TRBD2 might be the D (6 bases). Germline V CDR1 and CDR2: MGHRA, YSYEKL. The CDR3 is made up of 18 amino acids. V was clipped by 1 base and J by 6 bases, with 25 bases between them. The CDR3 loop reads CASSQVFEEGRRGREQYF. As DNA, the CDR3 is TGCGCCAGCAGCCAAGTATTCGAGGAGGGCCGGAGAGGCCGCGAGCAGTACTTC.

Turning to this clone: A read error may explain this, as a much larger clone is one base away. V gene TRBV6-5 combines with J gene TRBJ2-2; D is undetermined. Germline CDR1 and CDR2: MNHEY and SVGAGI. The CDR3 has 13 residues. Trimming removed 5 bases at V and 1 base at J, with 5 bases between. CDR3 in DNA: TGTGCCAGCAGTCCCGAGAACACCGGGGAGCTGTTTTTT. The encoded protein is CASSPENTGELFF.

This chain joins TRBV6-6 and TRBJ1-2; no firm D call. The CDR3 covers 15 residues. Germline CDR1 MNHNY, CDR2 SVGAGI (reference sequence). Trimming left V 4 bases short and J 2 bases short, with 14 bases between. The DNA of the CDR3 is TGTGCCAGCAGTTCGGGAGGCGGGAGGAACTATGGCTACACCTTC. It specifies CASSSGGGRNYGYTF.

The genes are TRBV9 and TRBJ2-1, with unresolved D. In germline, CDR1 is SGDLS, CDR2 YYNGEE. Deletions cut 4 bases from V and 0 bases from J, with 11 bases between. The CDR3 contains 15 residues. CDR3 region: CASSPDESSYNEQFF. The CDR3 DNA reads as TGTGCCAGCAGCCCTGACGAGAGCTCCTACAATGAGCAGTTCTTC.

The CDR3 loop is CASSQESATGRDEQYF. In DNA, the CDR3 is TGCGCCAGCAGCCAAGAGTCGGCAACAGGGCGAGACGAGCAGTACTTC. This rearrangement joins TRBV4-1 to TRBJ2-7; perhaps TRBD1 as D (6 bases). CDR1 is MGHRA, CDR2 YSYEKL, per germline. V lost 0 bases and J lost 5, with 17 bases in between. The CDR3 has 16 amino acids.

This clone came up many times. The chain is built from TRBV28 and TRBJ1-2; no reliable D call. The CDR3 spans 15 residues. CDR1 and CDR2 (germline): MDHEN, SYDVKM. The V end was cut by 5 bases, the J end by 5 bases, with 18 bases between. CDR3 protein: CASSPAGEGWYGYTF. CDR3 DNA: TGTGCCAGCAGTCCGGCGGGTGAGGGCTGGTATGGCTACACCTTC.

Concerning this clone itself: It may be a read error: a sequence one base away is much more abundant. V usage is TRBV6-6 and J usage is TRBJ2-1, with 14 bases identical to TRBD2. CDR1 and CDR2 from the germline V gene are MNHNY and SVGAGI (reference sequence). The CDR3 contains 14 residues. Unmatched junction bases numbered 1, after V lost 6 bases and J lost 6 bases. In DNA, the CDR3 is TGTGCCAGCAGCGGACTAGCGGGAGGCAATGAGCAGTTCTTC. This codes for CASSGLAGGNEQFF.

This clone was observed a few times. The CDR3 here is CAWKWDRTYGYTF. The DNA of the CDR3 is TGTGCCTGGAAGTGGGACAGAACTTATGGCTACACCTTC. The chain joins TRBV30 to TRBJ1-2; 7 bases fit TRBD1. CDR1 and CDR2 from the germline V gene are GTSNPN and SVGIG (reference sequence). V shed 4 bases, J shed 5 bases, and the junction held 7 bases outside the gene matches. This CDR3 spans 13 amino acids.

The CDR3 loop is CASSFGFDEQYF. For the CDR3, the DNA is TGTGCCAGCAGTTTCGGGTTTGACGAGCAGTACTTC. The chain links TRBV28 to TRBJ2-7; no reliable D call. V was cut by 3 bases and J by 5 bases, with 8 bases left in between. CDR3 length: 12 residues. In germline, CDR1 is MDHEN, CDR2 SYDVKM.

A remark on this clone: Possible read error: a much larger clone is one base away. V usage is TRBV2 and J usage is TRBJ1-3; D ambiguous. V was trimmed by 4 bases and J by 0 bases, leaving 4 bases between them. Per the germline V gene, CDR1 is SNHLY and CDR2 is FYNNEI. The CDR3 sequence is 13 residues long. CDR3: CASSGDSGNTIYF. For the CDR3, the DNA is TGTGCCAGCAGTGGAGACTCTGGAAACACCATATATTTT.